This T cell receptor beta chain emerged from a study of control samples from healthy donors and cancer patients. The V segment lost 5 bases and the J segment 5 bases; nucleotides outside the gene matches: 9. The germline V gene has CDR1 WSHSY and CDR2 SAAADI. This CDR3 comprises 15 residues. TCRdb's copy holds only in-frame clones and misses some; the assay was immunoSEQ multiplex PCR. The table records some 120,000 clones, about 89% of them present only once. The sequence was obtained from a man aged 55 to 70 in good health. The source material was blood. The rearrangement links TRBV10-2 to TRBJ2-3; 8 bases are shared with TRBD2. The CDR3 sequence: CASSFGGASGDTQYF. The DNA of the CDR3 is TGCGCCAGCAGTTTCGGGGGGGCTAGTGGAGATACGCAGTATTTT.